The rows below give T cell receptor beta chains drawn from one sample of a study of vaccination and CD4 T cells after COVID-19. Their recognized antigens are unknown. Using its own MiXCR run on the PCR reads, TCRdb lists one record per CDR3 protein. The sample has some 11,000 distinct CDR3 sequences, roughly two fifths seen once. Sequencing was done on a sample of cultured CD4+ T cells from blood. All receptors come from a human donor with COVID-19. Both conserved end residues are part of each CDR3.

V,CDR3
TRBV5-1,CASSLRGATSTDTQYF
TRBV20-1,CSASPLGGNSPLHF
TRBV5-4,CASSLLAGHQETQYF
TRBV7-9,CASSLDRESGYTF
TRBV6-1,CASSPRGWNWYEQFF
TRBV19,CASQMFGVGANQPQHF
TRBV27,CASSLIQGARETQYF
TRBV15,CATSVLGDNEQFF
TRBV25-1,CASSEYSGNTEAFF
TRBV28,CASSRWGSFGNTIYF
TRBV28,CVTLGNTEAFF
TRBV2,CASSLQQNTEAFF
TRBV19,CASRSRRAGSNQPQHF
TRBV29-1,CSVPGTGALDTQYF
TRBV12-3/TRBV12-4,CASSGGKGQPQHF
TRBV28,CASSLVTSGGQETQYF
TRBV20-1,CSAGTVTSGGPSSTDTQYF
TRBV15,CATSRDALAGTSGGELFF
TRBV24-1,CATSDSHGEAQYF
TRBV6-5,CASSYSTGQGSSSYNSPLHF
TRBV19,CASSIGLASEGKTQYF
TRBV6-1,CASSAAGTAWGYTF
TRBV6-1,CASGTGLETQYF
TRBV24-1,CATSDFLRDLFYNEQFF
TRBV20-1,CSARGQGSVNYGYTF
TRBV27,CASSFLVSGGYNEQFF
TRBV6-2/TRBV6-3,CASSYLRGSNQPQHF
TRBV6-1,CASSPGPDTQYF
TRBV11-3,CASSGTSRVGTQYF
TRBV21-1,CASSSCGSSGNTIYF
TRBV11-2,CASSPMAGPHTEAFF
TRBV7-3,CASSLGSLTNEQFF
TRBV6-1,CASPGAGRFGTEAFF
TRBV19,CASSVTGGSQPQHF
TRBV10-1,CASSIGGMNYGYTF
TRBV14,CASSQVRGWEEQYF